This is a list of T cell receptor beta chains from one sample in a study of response to subunit inactivated influenza vaccine. TCRdb itself ran the RT-PCR reads through MiXCR, one entry per CDR3 protein. Of about 780,000 distinct CDR3 sequences listed, approximately 18% were seen once; the top ten hold roughly 11%. The material was PBMCs from blood, obtained 4 to 6 days after vaccination. These receptors came from a man aged 50-60 years who received an inactivated influenza vaccine. CDR3s include the opening cysteine and the closing phenylalanine or tryptophan. D genes are given only for firm matches. Part of the rows lack a size; the others show once, few, many or a class for expanded clones.

d_call,j_call,clone_size,v_call,cdr3_nt,cdr3_aa
NA,TRBJ1-2,NA,TRBV6-5,TGTGCCAGCAGTTACGCCCCAGGGCAAATCTATGGCTACACCTTC,CASSYAPGQIYGYTF
NA,TRBJ1-1,NA,TRBV25-1,TGTGCCAGCAGTTCATTCACAAACACTGAAGCTTTCTTT,CASSSFTNTEAFF
NA,TRBJ1-5,NA,TRBV30,TGTGCCTGGAGTGTTCAACGGACTCAGCCCCAGCATTTT,CAWSVQRTQPQHF
TRBD2,TRBJ2-7,NA,TRBV28,TGTGCCAGCAGTTTAAGCGGGGGAGGGCCCTCCTACGAGCAGTACTTC,CASSLSGGGPSYEQYF
NA,TRBJ2-2,NA,TRBV30,TGTGCCTGGGGATCGGGACTCAACACCGGGGAGCTGTTTTTT,CAWGSGLNTGELFF
NA,TRBJ2-1,few,TRBV7-9,TGTGCCAGCAGCCGGTGGACCGTGGATGAGCAGTTCTTC,CASSRWTVDEQFF
NA,TRBJ2-1,NA,TRBV4-2,TGTGCCAGCAGCCACTATAATCAGGATGAGCAGTTCTTC,CASSHYNQDEQFF
NA,TRBJ2-4,few,TRBV20-1,TGCAGTGCCACTGGGGGTTCGGGCAAAAACATTCAGTACTTC,CSATGGSGKNIQYF
NA,TRBJ1-5,few,TRBV5-5,TGTGCCAGCAGCTTGGCCCTATGGCAGCCCCAGCATTTT,CASSLALWQPQHF
NA,TRBJ2-2,NA,TRBV27,TGTGCCAGCAGTTCCCGTTTGCTACTCGCGAACACCGGGGAGCTGTTTTTT,CASSSRLLLANTGELFF
TRBD1,TRBJ1-6,NA,TRBV7-9,TGTGCCAGCAGCAGCTCGCCGGGACAGGGTTCGTCACCCCTCCACTTT,CASSSSPGQGSSPLHF
TRBD1,TRBJ2-7,few,TRBV25-1,TGTGCCAGCAGTGATAGGAAGGGACAGGGACACGAGCAGTACTTC,CASSDRKGQGHEQYF
TRBD1,TRBJ1-1,few,TRBV5-1,TGCGCCAGCAGCTTGGGGACAGGGGCCGGGGACACTGAAGCTTTCTTT,CASSLGTGAGDTEAFF
NA,TRBJ2-7,NA,TRBV29-1,TGCAGCGTGTTTAGGGGGGTATCCTACGAGCAGTACTTC,CSVFRGVSYEQYF
NA,TRBJ2-7,many,TRBV14,TGTGCCAGCAGCCAAGGTCCCGAGCAGTACTTC,CASSQGPEQYF
TRBD2,TRBJ2-1,NA,TRBV10-3,TGTGCCATCAGTGGGGGCGGGGGGCCTTACAATGAGCAGTTCTTC,CAISGGGGPYNEQFF
NA,TRBJ2-3,few,TRBV20-1,TGCAGTGCTAGTGGGCTCCCCAGCACAGATACGCAGTATTTT,CSASGLPSTDTQYF
TRBD1,TRBJ2-1,NA,TRBV7-6,TGTGCCAGCAGCTGGGGACAGGGGTTAAGATATGAGCAGTTCTTC,CASSWGQGLRYEQFF
TRBD2,TRBJ2-1,few,TRBV12-3/TRBV12-4,TGTGCCAGCAGTTTTGATCTAGCGGGAACCTACAATGAGCAGTTCTTC,CASSFDLAGTYNEQFF
NA,TRBJ2-1,NA,TRBV7-6,TGTGCCAGCAGCCTCGGTGAGGAGCAGTTCTTC,CASSLGEEQFF
NA,TRBJ1-1,few,TRBV20-1,TGCAGTGCTCCACCCGTCACAGGCGTACTTGAAGCTTTCTTT,CSAPPVTGVLEAFF
NA,TRBJ2-7,NA,TRBV29-1,TGCAGCGTTGGTGTCAGCCCCTCCTACGAGCAGTACTTC,CSVGVSPSYEQYF
NA,TRBJ1-6,few,TRBV7-2,TGTGCCAGCAGCTCCGACCTCAATTCACCCCTCCACTTT,CASSSDLNSPLHF
NA,TRBJ1-3,NA,TRBV4-3,TGCGCCAGCAGCCGTCGGGACGCTGGAAACACCATATATTTT,CASSRRDAGNTIYF
NA,TRBJ2-7,NA,TRBV7-2,TGTGCCAGCAGCTTAGGACAGCTCCATACCAACGAGCAGTACTTC,CASSLGQLHTNEQYF
NA,TRBJ2-7,NA,TRBV9,TGTGCCAGCAGCGTAGGAGGCGGCCCCTACGAGCAGTACTTC,CASSVGGGPYEQYF
NA,TRBJ1-6,NA,TRBV6-5,TGTGCCAGCAGTTCGGACCTCTCCTATAATTCACCCCTCCACTTT,CASSSDLSYNSPLHF
NA,TRBJ1-5,many,TRBV5-1,TGCGCCAGCAGCTTGAGTGGGGGGGTTCTTCAGCCCCAGCATTTT,CASSLSGGVLQPQHF
NA,TRBJ2-3,NA,TRBV28,TGTGCCAGCAGTTCACTAGGGGGGATCTCTAGCACAGATACGCAGTATTTT,CASSSLGGISSTDTQYF
TRBD2,TRBJ2-1,NA,TRBV4-2,TGTGCCAGCAGCCAAGGGGCTAGCGGGAGGTCTGAGCAGTTCTTC,CASSQGASGRSEQFF
NA,TRBJ2-2,few,TRBV7-2,TGTGCCAGCAGCTTATGGGCCGGGGAGCTGTTTTTT,CASSLWAGELFF
TRBD2,TRBJ2-7,NA,TRBV4-3,TGCGCCAGCAGCGAAGGAGCTAGCGGGAGTGTCGAGCAGTACTTC,CASSEGASGSVEQYF
NA,TRBJ2-3,few,TRBV7-9,TGTGCCTTGAGGTTCACGGATACGCAGTATTTT,CALRFTDTQYF
TRBD1,TRBJ1-6,NA,TRBV3-1,TGTGCCAGCAGCCCAGGACAGGGAGACTCACCCCTCCACTTT,CASSPGQGDSPLHF
NA,TRBJ2-5,NA,TRBV3-1,TGTGCCAGCAGCCATAGAGGAGGAGGCGAGGCCAGAGAGACCCAGTACTTC,CASSHRGGGEARETQYF
TRBD2,TRBJ2-7,many,TRBV18,TGTGCCAGCTCACCTCCGGGACTACCGCCTGACGAGCAGTACTTC,CASSPPGLPPDEQYF
NA,TRBJ1-3,NA,TRBV7-9,TGTGCCAGCAGCTCAGGGACGGAGTGGAACACCATATATTTT,CASSSGTEWNTIYF
NA,TRBJ2-2,NA,TRBV19,TGTGCCAGTAGTATTCGAACAGGGAACACCGGGGAGCTGTTTTTT,CASSIRTGNTGELFF
NA,TRBJ2-1,few,TRBV20-1,TGCAGTGTAAAAGCCAATGAGCAGTTCTTC,CSVKANEQFF
NA,TRBJ2-7,few,TRBV27,TGTGCCAGCAGTTCAAACAGGAGGCTGGCCTCTTACGAGCAGTACTTC,CASSSNRRLASYEQYF
TRBD1,TRBJ2-5,few,TRBV6-1,TGTGCCAGCGGCCGACAGGGGACAAGTGGAGAGACCCAGTACTTC,CASGRQGTSGETQYF
NA,TRBJ1-2,NA,TRBV20-1,TGCAGTGCCCTCAGGCCGAGCAGAGCTAACTATGGCTACACCTTC,CSALRPSRANYGYTF
NA,TRBJ1-2,NA,TRBV5-1,TGCGCCAGCAGCTTGGATCGGGGGGCGGCTGGCTACACCTTC,CASSLDRGAAGYTF
NA,TRBJ2-1,few,TRBV29-1,TGCAGCGTTGTACAGCTTCAGTACAATGAGCAGTTCTTC,CSVVQLQYNEQFF
NA,TRBJ2-5,few,TRBV24-1,TGTGCCACCAGTGATTTGCTACAGGGCGGACAAGAGACCCAGTACTTC,CATSDLLQGGQETQYF
NA,TRBJ1-2,NA,TRBV5-6,TGTGCCAGCACCCAAGGGGCGGTGGACTATGGCTACACCTTC,CASTQGAVDYGYTF
NA,TRBJ1-1,NA,TRBV19,TGTGCCAGTATGTTGGGTTCTGAGTTGAACACTGAAGCTTTCTTT,CASMLGSELNTEAFF
NA,TRBJ2-5,NA,TRBV20-1,TGCAGTGCTAGATCCCCCCCCAGGCCCAGAGAGACCCAGTACTTC,CSARSPPRPRETQYF
NA,TRBJ1-4,few,TRBV6-4,TGTGCCAGCAGTGAGGTAGATGAAAAACTGTTTTTT,CASSEVDEKLFF
NA,TRBJ2-1,NA,TRBV4-1,TGCGCCAGCAGCCAAGGAATGGTGCGGGCTGCGGGGAATGAGCAGTTCTTC,CASSQGMVRAAGNEQFF
NA,TRBJ1-5,NA,TRBV2,TGTGCCAGCAGTGGAGCGTTATATAGCAATCAGCCCCAGCATTTT,CASSGALYSNQPQHF
TRBD1,TRBJ2-7,NA,TRBV4-3,TGCGCCAGCAGCCGAAAGGACAGGGGTCCCGAGCAGTACTTC,CASSRKDRGPEQYF
TRBD1,TRBJ1-3,many,TRBV12-3/TRBV12-4,TGTGCCAGCAGCTTGGGACAGGGAAACACCATATATTTT,CASSLGQGNTIYF
TRBD1,TRBJ2-2,few,TRBV24-1,TGTGCCACCAGTGATGTACAGGGGAGTGTAGGGGAGCTGTTTTTT,CATSDVQGSVGELFF
TRBD1,TRBJ2-1,NA,TRBV20-1,TGCAGTGCTAGAGGAATACAGGGGAGTGACTACAATGAGCAGTTCTTC,CSARGIQGSDYNEQFF
NA,TRBJ2-5,many,TRBV7-2,TGTGCCAGCAGCTTAGGGGGGATTGTAGGAGAGACCCAGTACTTC,CASSLGGIVGETQYF
NA,TRBJ2-1,few,TRBV9,TGTGCCAGCAGCGTAGGGTCGAGCGGCAATGAGCAGTTCTTC,CASSVGSSGNEQFF